Sequencing of this T cell receptor (beta chain) was carried out in a study of regulatory T cells in long-lasting Graves disease. CDR3-region Arm-PCR and iRepertoire HTBI primers produced the TCR beta libraries. TCRdb called the multiplex PCR reads again in MiXCR, with one record for every CDR3 protein. The data hold 200,000 to 250,000 distinct CDR3 sequences, with approximately 20% observed a single time. In this sample, this clonotype turned up many times. The target antigen is unknown. Stated time point: newly diagnosed GD, antithyroid drugs for less than 3 months. Generation of the TCR library employed RNA extracted from PBMCs. The peripheral blood volume drawn was about 10 milliliters, and it was collected into EDTA tubes. Germline V gives CDR1 SGHTA, CDR2 FQGNSA. The CDR3 is made up of 15 amino acids. Germline trimming cut 5 bases from V and 4 bases from J; bases unmatched to any gene: 9. Whole-study results and caveats: Accuracy might have suffered from few samples. With approximately 2,500 shared public clonotypes, persistent patients exceeded new patients, who shared about a thousand.

The source was peripheral blood mononuclear cells (PBMCs), collected at new diagnosis, from a patient treated with antithyroid drugs. The chain joins TRBV7-2 to TRBJ2-3, with 7 bases lining up with TRBD2. The origin of this receptor is a female donor with Graves disease. CDR3: CASSPQSGLSDTQYF. CDR3 coding DNA: TGTGCCAGCAGCCCGCAATCGGGACTATCAGATACGCAGTATTTT.